Described below is a single T cell receptor (beta chain) sequence and its context. Its antigen is undetermined. This entry belongs to a study of shared clonotypes between healthy human individuals. General study results and limits: Of the naive CD4 clonotypes, roughly 5% were shared across a few donors. Generation probabilities of non-shared clonotypes were lower (relative to those shared by all four donors).

CD45RO-negative cells were positively selected for CCR7, leaving out terminally differentiated effector memory CD45RA+ cells. TCRdb keeps only in-frame clones here, not all; method: immunoSEQ multiplex PCR. The sample yields 700,000 to 950,000 clones, roughly 96% seen once. This CDR3 is 15 amino acids long. The V end was cut by 0 bases, the J end by 0 bases, with 8 bases between. The V gene's germline CDR1 is WSHSY and CDR2 SAAADI. The TCR originated in a man aged 30 to 39 in good health. The material sequenced was naive CD8+ T cells sorted from blood. J is TRBJ2-5 and V is TRBV10-2; no clear D. CDR3 nucleotides: TGCGCCAGCAGTGAGTCGGCTGCCTACCAAGAGACCCAGTACTTC. It translates to CASSESAAYQETQYF.